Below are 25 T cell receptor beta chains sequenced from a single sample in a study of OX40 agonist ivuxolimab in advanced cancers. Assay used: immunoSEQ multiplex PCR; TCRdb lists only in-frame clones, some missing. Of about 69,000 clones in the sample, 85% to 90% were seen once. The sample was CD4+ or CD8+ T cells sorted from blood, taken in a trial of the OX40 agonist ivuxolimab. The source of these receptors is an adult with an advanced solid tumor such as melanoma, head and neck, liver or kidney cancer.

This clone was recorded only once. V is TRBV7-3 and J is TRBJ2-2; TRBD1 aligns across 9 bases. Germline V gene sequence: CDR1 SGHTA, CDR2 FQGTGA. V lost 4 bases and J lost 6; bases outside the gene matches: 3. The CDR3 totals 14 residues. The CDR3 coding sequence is TGTGCCAGCAGCTCGGGACAGGGTGCCGGGGAGCTGTTTTTT. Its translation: CASSSGQGAGELFF.

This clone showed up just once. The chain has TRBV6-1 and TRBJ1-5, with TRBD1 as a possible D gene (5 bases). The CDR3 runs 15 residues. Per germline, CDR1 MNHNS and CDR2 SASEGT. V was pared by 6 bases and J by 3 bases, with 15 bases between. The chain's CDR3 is CASRRTTFSNQPQHF. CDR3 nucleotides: TGTGCCAGCAGAAGGACAACGTTTTCCAATCAGCCCCAGCATTTT.

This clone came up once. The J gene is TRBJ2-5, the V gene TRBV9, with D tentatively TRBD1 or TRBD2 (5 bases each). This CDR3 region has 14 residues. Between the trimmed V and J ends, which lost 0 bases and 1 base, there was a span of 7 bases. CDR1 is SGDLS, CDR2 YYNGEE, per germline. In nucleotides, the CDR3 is TGTGCCAGCAGCGTAGAAGGGACCCAAGAGACCCAGTACTTC. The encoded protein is CASSVEGTQETQYF.

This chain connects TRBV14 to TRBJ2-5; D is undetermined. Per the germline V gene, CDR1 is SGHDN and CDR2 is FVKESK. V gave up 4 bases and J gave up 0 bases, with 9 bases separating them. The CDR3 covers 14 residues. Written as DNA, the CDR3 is TGTGCCAGCAGCCCTAGGGTGTACCAAGAGACCCAGTACTTC. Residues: CASSPRVYQETQYF.

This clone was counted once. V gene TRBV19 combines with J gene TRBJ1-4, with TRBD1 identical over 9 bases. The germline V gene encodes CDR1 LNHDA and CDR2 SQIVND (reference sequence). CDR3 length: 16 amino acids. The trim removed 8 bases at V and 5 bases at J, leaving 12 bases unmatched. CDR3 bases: TGTGCCAGTTCCGAGCGATCCGGGACAGGGAATGAAAAACTGTTTTTT. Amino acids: CASSERSGTGNEKLFF.

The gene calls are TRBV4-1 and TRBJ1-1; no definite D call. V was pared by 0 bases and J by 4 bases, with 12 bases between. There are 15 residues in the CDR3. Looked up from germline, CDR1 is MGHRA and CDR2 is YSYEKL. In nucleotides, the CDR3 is TGCGCCAGCAGCCAAGATATCTCTAGGTCCACTGAAGCTTTCTTT. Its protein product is CASSQDISRSTEAFF.

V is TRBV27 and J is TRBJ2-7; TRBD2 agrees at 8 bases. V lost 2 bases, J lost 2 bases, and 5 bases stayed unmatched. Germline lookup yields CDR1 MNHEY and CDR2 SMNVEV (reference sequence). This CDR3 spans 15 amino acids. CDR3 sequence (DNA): TGTGCCAGCAGTTTAAGGACTAGCCAAACCTACGAGCAGTACTTC. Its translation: CASSLRTSQTYEQYF.

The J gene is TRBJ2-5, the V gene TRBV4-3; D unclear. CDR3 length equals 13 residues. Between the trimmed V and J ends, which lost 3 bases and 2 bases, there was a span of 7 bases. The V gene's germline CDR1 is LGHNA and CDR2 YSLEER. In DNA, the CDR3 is TGCGCCAGCAGCCACCGAGAACAAGAGACCCAGTACTTC. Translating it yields CASSHREQETQYF.

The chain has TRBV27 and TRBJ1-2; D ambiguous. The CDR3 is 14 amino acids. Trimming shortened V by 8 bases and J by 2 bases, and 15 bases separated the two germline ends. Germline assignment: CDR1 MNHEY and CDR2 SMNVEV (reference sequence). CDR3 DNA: TGTGCCAGCTCCGTCTCGGCCCAGAACTATGGCTACACCTTC. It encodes CASSVSAQNYGYTF.

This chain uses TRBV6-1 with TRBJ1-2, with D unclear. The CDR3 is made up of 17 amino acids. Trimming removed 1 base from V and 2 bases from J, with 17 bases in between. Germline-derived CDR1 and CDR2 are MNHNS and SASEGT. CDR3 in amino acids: CASSEDGASLLNYGYTF. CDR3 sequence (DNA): TGTGCCAGCAGTGAAGACGGCGCTAGTCTTCTAAACTATGGCTACACCTTC.

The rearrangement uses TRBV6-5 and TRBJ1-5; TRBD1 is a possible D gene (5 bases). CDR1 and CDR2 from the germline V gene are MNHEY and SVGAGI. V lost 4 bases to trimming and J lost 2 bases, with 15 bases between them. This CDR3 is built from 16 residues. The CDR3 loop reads CASSSPSGDGNQPQHF. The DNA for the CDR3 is TGTGCCAGCAGTTCCCCTTCGGGGGACGGCAATCAGCCCCAGCATTTT.

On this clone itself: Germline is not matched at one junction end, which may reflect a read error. This CDR3 reads CASSLSERLILNF. The DNA of the CDR3 is TGTGCCAGCAGTTTATCGGAACGACTAATCTTGAATTTT. The chain joins TRBV27 to TRBJ2-3; a possible D gene is TRBD2 (5 bases). From germline, CDR1 is MNHEY and CDR2 SMNVEV (reference sequence). CDR3 length equals 13 residues.

The CDR3 nucleotides read TGTGCCAGCAGTTTCTACAAGATGAGCTCCTACAATGAGCAGTTCTTC. As protein: CASSFYKMSSYNEQFF. V gene TRBV28 combines with J gene TRBJ2-1; D is undetermined. Germline CDR1 is MDHEN and CDR2 is SYDVKM. V was clipped by 3 bases and J by 0 bases, with 12 bases between them. This CDR3 comprises 16 residues.

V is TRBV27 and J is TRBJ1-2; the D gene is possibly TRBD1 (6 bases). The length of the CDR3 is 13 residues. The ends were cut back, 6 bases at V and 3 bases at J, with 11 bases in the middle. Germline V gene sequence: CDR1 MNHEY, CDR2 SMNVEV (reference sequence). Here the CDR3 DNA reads TGTGCCAGCAGCGCAGGGGCCTACTATGGCTACACCTTC. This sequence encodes CASSAGAYYGYTF.

The CDR3 reads CASSQPQAALNTGELFF. CDR3 coding DNA: TGTGCCAGCAGCCAACCCCAGGCAGCCTTGAACACCGGGGAGCTGTTTTTT. The rearrangement links TRBV7-9 to TRBJ2-2; D is ambiguous. Germline values: CDR1 SEHNR, CDR2 FQNEAQ (reference sequence). Trimming left V 5 bases short and J 1 base short, with 17 bases between. The CDR3 contains 17 residues.

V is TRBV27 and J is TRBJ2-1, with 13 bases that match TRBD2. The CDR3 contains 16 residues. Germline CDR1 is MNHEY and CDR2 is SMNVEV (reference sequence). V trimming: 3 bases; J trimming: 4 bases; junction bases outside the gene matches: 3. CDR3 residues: CASSFGTSGIYNEQFF. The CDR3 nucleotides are TGTGCCAGCAGTTTCGGGACTAGCGGGATTTACAATGAGCAGTTCTTC.

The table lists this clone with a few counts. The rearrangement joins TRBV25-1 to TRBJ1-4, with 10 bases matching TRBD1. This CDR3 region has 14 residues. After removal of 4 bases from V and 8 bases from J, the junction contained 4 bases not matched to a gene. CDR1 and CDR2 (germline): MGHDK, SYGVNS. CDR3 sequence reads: CASSGQGAGEKLFF. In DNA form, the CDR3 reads TGTGCCAGCAGTGGACAGGGGGCAGGGGAAAAACTGTTTTTT. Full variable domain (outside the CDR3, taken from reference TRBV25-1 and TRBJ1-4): EADIYQTPRYLVIGTGKKITLECSQTMGHDKMYWYQQDPGMELHLIHYSYGVNSTEKGDLSSESTVSRIRTEHFPLTLESARPSHTSQYLCASSGQGAGEKLFFGSGTQLSVL.

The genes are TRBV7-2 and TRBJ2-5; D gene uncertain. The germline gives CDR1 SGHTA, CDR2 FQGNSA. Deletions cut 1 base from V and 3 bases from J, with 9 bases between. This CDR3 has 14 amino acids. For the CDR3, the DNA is TGTGCCAGCAGCTTAGTGGGCAGTGAAGAGACCCAGTACTTC. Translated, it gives CASSLVGSEETQYF.

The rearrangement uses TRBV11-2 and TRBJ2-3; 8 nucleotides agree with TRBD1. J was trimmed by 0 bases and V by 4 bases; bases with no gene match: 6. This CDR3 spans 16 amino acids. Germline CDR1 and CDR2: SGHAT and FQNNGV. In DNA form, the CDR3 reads TGTGCCAGCAGCTGGACAGGGAATCCTAGCACAGATACGCAGTATTTT. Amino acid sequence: CASSWTGNPSTDTQYF.

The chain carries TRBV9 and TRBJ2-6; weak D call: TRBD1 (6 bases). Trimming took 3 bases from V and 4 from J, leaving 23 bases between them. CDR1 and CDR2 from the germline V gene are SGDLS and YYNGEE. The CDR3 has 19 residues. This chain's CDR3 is CASSAGGQYHREGANVLTF. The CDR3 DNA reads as TGTGCCAGCAGCGCCGGAGGACAGTACCACCGAGAAGGGGCCAACGTCCTGACTTTC.

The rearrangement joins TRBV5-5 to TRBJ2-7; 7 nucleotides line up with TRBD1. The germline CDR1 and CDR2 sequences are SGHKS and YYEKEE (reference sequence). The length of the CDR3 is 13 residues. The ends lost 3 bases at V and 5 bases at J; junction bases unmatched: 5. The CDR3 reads CASSSGTVDEQYF. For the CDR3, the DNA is TGTGCCAGCAGCTCGGGGACAGTTGACGAGCAGTACTTC. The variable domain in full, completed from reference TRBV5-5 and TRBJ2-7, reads DAGVTQSPTHLIKTRGQQVTLRCSPISGHKSVSWYQQVLGQGPQFIFQYYEKEERGRGNFPDRFSARQFPNYSSELNVNALLLGDSALYLCASSSGTVDEQYFGPGTRLTVT.

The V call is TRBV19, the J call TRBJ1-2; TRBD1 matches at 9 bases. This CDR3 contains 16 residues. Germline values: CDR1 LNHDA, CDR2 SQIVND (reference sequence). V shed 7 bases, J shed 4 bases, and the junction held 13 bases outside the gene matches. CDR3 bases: TGTGCCAGTAAAGATTGGCGACAGGGGGTCGTCTATGGCTACACCTTC. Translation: CASKDWRQGVVYGYTF. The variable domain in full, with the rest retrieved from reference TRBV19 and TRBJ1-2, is DGGITQSPKYLFRKEGQNVTLSCEQNLNHDAMYWYRQDPGQGLRLIYYSQIVNDFQKGDIAEGYSVSREKKESFPLTVTSAQKNPTAFYLCASKDWRQGVVYGYTFGSGTRLTVV.

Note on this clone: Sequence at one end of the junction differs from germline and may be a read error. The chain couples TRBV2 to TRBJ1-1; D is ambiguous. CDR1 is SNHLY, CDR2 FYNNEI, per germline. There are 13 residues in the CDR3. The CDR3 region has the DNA TGTGCCAGCAGCGAAGTGCCGAACACTGAAGCTTTCTTT. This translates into CASSEVPNTEAFF.

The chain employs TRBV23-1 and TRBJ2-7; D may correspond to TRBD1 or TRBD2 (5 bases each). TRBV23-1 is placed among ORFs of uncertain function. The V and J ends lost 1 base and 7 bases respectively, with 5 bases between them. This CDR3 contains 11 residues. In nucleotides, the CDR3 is TGCGCCAGCAGTCAATGGGGGGAGCAGTACTTC. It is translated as CASSQWGEQYF.

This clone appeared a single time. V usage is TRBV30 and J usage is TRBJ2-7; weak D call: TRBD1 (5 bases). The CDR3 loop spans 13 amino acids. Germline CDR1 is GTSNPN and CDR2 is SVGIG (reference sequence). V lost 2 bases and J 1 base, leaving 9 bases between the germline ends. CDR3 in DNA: TGTGCCTGGAGTAACAGGCAGTCCTACGAGCAGTACTTC. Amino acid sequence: CAWSNRQSYEQYF.